This T cell receptor beta chain was observed in a study of blood T cells in healthy people across ages. Germline lookup yields CDR1 DFQATT and CDR2 SNEGSKA (reference sequence). Trimming stripped 1 base from V and 0 bases from J, with 10 bases between. There are 15 residues in the CDR3. Primers used in a second PCR of roughly 6 to 12 cycles were a sample-barcoded 5' primer and a J-beta primer mix. TCRdb reprocessed the 5' RACE reads with MiXCR, giving one entry per CDR3 protein. The data contain roughly 1,500,000 distinct CDR3 sequences, 34% of them singletons. This clonotype was seen ten or more times. Its antigen is not known. General study points: Reliance upon unsorted PBMCs precluded definitive naive versus antigen-experienced comparison.

Input material: blood. This receptor was identified in a woman in her 30s in good health. The chain is built from TRBV20-1 and TRBJ2-1; D may be TRBD1 or TRBD2 (5 bases each). In nucleotides, the CDR3 is TGCAGTGCTAGAGTATCAGGGAGCTCCTACAATGAGCAGTTCTTC. Amino acids: CSARVSGSSYNEQFF.